Each of the 7 T cell receptor beta chains below was sequenced from the same sample in a study of shared clonotypes between healthy human individuals. Naivety among CD8 cells was defined by CD45RO negativity and positive CCR7 selection, thereby excluding terminally differentiated effector memory CD45RA+ cells. This table comes from immunoSEQ multiplex PCR, and its TCRdb copy is limited to in-frame clones, with some not included. This sample has around 1.9 million clones, with around 93% found just once. Specimen: naive CD8+ T cells from PBMCs. The receptors come from a man aged 18-30 years in good health. Some clones in this sample may be carry-over from other donors' samples.

CDR3 sequence (DNA): TGTGCCACCAGCAGATCGTGGAATGAGCAGTTCTTC. Its translation: CATSRSWNEQFF. The chain has TRBV15 and TRBJ2-1; D gene unclear. CDR1 is LNHNV and CDR2 is YYDKDF in the germline V gene (reference sequence). The V and J ends lost 2 bases and 7 bases respectively, with 6 bases between them. The CDR3 length is 12 residues.

The rearrangement links TRBV4-1 to TRBJ2-1, with no clear D. Per germline, CDR1 MGHRA and CDR2 YSYEKL. Trimming removed 3 bases from V and 6 bases from J, with 15 bases in between. CDR3 length: 15 residues. CDR3 sequence: CASSHRYGRPNEQFF. In DNA, the CDR3 is TGCGCCAGCAGCCATAGGTACGGGCGCCCCAATGAGCAGTTCTTC.

This clone has only a few counts. The chain uses TRBV5-4 and TRBJ1-1, with D hard to call. CDR3 length equals 14 residues. Looked up from germline, CDR1 is SGHNT and CDR2 is YYREEE (reference sequence). Trimming removed 4 bases from V and 1 base from J, with 11 bases in between. CDR3 nucleotides: TGTGCCAGCAGCCCTTCGCGGGGGAACACTGAAGCTTTCTTT. It codes for CASSPSRGNTEAFF.

This rearrangement joins TRBV27 to TRBJ2-7, with 10 bases aligning to TRBD2. This CDR3 region has 14 residues. In germline, CDR1 is MNHEY, CDR2 SMNVEV (reference sequence). Germline trimming cut 7 bases from V and 4 bases from J; bases unmatched to any gene: 7. This CDR3 is CASIPSGRVYEQYF. As DNA, the CDR3 is TGTGCCAGCATTCCCAGCGGGAGGGTTTACGAGCAGTACTTC.

This clone appeared once. The V call is TRBV19, the J call TRBJ1-1, with a tentative D call TRBD1 (6 bases). The CDR3 runs 12 residues. V dropped 2 bases and J dropped 10 bases, with 11 bases sitting between them. Germline CDR1 is LNHDA and CDR2 is SQIVND (reference sequence). DNA for the CDR3: TGTGCCAGTAGTATACTCGGGGGCGGAGCTTTCTTT. This sequence encodes CASSILGGGAFF.

V is TRBV7-9 and J is TRBJ1-2; D not certain. V was pared by 8 bases and J by 8 bases, with 15 bases between. Per germline, CDR1 SEHNR and CDR2 FQNEAQ (reference sequence). The CDR3 sequence is 12 residues long. The CDR3 region is CASAVGPSGYTF. As DNA, the CDR3 is TGTGCCAGCGCCGTTGGGCCATCCGGCTACACCTTC.

The table lists this clone with a count of one. This sequence joins TRBV25-1 and TRBJ2-5; the D is unclear. V gave up 8 bases and J gave up 4 bases, with 5 bases separating them. Looked up from germline, CDR1 is MGHDK and CDR2 is SYGVNS. The CDR3 contains 10 residues. CDR3 nucleotides: TGTGCCAGCTACGCAGAGACCCAGTACTTC. Protein sequence: CASYAETQYF. Supplemented by reference TRBV25-1 and TRBJ2-5, the full variable domain reads EADIYQTPRYLVIGTGKKITLECSQTMGHDKMYWYQQDPGMELHLIHYSYGVNSTEKGDLSSESTVSRIRTEHFPLTLESARPSHTSQYLCASYAETQYFGPGTRLLVL.